What follows describes a single T cell receptor (beta chain). The protocol was immunoSEQ multiplex PCR, while the TCRdb copy is restricted to in-frame clones and leaves out a portion. Of around 290,000 clones listed, around 87% are singletons. This record comes from a study of blood T cell repertoires in COVID-19. Overall study context: Sources were T cells, B-cell-depleted T cells, or PBMCs; the material itself was cDNA or gDNA.

The CDR3 is 15 amino acids. In germline, CDR1 is SEHNR, CDR2 FQNEAQ (reference sequence). Trimming pared 7 bases from V and 1 base from J, leaving 16 bases between. This chain links TRBV7-9 with TRBJ1-1; a weak D match, TRBD1 (6 bases). The receptor was isolated from a woman aged 45-59 years who had recovered from COVID-19. Material for sequencing was peripheral blood. The CDR3 protein is CASIASTGRNTEAFF. CDR3 bases: TGTGCCAGCATAGCCAGCACAGGGAGGAACACTGAAGCTTTCTTT.